This T cell receptor (beta chain) was sequenced for a study of shared clonotypes between healthy human individuals. The repertoire was sequenced with immunoSEQ multiplex PCR; TCRdb's copy has only in-frame clones and lacks some. The sample lists approximately 810,000 clones; approximately 92% were seen once. Trimming took 0 bases from V and 0 from J, leaving 8 bases between them. Germline-derived CDR1 and CDR2 are KGHSH and LQKENI. The CDR3 consists of 16 residues. Naive-designated CD8 cells lacked CD45RO, were positively enriched for CCR7, and omitted terminally differentiated effector memory CD45RA+ cells. Donors were Caucasian adults residing in Nashville, Tennessee, USA.

The chain combines TRBV18 with TRBJ1-4; D is unclear. The source material was naive CD8+ T cells sorted from blood. This receptor was obtained from a man aged 25-45 years in good health. The chain's CDR3 is CASSPPAGATNEKLFF. The CDR3 nucleotides read TGTGCCAGCTCACCACCTGCCGGTGCAACTAATGAAAAACTGTTTTTT.